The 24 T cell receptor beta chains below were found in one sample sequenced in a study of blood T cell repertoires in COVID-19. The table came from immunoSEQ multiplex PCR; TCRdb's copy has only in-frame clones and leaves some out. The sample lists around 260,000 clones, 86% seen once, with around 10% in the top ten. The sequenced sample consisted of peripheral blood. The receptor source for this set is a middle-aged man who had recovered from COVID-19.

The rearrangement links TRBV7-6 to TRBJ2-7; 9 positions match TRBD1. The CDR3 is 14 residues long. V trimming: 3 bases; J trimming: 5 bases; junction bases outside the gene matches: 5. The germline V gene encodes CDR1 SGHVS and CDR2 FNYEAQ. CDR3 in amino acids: CASSFGTGLNEQYF. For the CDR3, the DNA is TGTGCCAGCAGCTTCGGGACAGGGCTCAACGAGCAGTACTTC.

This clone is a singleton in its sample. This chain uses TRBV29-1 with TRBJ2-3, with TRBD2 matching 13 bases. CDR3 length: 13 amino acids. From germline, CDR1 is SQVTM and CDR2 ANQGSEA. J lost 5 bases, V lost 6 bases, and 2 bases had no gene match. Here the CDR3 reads CSVGTSGIDTQYF. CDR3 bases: TGCAGCGTCGGGACTAGCGGGATAGATACGCAGTATTTT.

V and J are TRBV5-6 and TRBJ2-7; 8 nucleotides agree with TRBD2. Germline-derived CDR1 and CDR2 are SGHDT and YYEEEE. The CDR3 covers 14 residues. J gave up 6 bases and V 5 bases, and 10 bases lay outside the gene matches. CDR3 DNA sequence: TGTGCCAGCAGAACCGAAGGACTAGCTAGCGAGCAGTACTTC. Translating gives CASRTEGLASEQYF.

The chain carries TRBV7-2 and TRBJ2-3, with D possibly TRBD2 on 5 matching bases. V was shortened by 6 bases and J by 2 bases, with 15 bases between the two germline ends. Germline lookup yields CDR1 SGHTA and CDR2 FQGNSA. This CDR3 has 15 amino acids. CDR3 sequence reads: CASRRLAADTDTQYF. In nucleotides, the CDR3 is TGTGCCAGCAGACGCCTAGCTGCCGACACAGATACGCAGTATTTT.

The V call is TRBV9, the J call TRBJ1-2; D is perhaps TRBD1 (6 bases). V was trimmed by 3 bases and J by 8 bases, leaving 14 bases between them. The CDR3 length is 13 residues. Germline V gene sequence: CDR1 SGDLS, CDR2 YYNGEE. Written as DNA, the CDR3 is TGTGCCAGCAGCGGATTCAGGGGAAGCGGCTACACCTTC. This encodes CASSGFRGSGYTF. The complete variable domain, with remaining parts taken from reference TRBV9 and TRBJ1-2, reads DSGVTQTPKHLITATGQRVTLRCSPRSGDLSVYWYQQSLDQGLQFLIQYYNGEERAKGNILERFSAQQFPDLHSELNLSSLELGDSALYFCASSGFRGSGYTFGSGTRLTVV.

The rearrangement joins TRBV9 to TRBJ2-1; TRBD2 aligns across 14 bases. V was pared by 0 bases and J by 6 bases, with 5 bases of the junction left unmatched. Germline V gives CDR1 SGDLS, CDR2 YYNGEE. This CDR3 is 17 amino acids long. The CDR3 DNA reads TGTGCCAGCAGCGTAGAAGAGGGACTAGCGGGAGCCAATGAGCAGTTCTTC. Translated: CASSVEEGLAGANEQFF.

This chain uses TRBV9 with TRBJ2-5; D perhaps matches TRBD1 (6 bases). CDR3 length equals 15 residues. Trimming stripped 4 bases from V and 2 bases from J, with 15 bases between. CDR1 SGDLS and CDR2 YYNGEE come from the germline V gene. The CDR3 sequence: CASSFTGTIQETQYF. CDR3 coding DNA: TGTGCCAGCAGCTTTACCGGGACAATTCAAGAGACCCAGTACTTC.

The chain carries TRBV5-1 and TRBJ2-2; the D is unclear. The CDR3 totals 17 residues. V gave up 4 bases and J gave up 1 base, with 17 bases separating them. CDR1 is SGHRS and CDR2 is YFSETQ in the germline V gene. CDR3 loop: CASSVNFVSGNTGELFF. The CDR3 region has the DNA TGCGCCAGCAGCGTTAACTTTGTGTCTGGGAACACCGGGGAGCTGTTTTTT. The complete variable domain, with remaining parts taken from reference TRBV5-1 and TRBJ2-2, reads KAGVTQTPRYLIKTRGQQVTLSCSPISGHRSVSWYQQTPGQGLQFLFEYFSETQRNKGNFPGRFSGRQFSNSRSEMNVSTLELGDSALYLCASSVNFVSGNTGELFFGEGSRLTVL.

CDR3 loop: CSPWTGGKKDSPLHF. In DNA form, the CDR3 reads TGCAGCCCCTGGACAGGGGGTAAGAAAGATTCACCCCTCCACTTT. This chain connects TRBV29-1 to TRBJ1-6; 10 positions match TRBD1. Trimming cost V 8 bases and J 8 bases; bases outside gene matches: 12. The germline V gene encodes CDR1 SQVTM and CDR2 ANQGSEA. The CDR3 loop spans 15 amino acids. Full variable domain (rest looked up from reference TRBV29-1 and TRBJ1-6): SAVISQKPSRDICQRGTSLTIQCQVDSQVTMMFWYRQQPGQSLTLIATANQGSEATYESGFVIDKFPISRPNLTFSTLTVSNMSPEDSSIYLCSPWTGGKKDSPLHFGNGTRLTVT.

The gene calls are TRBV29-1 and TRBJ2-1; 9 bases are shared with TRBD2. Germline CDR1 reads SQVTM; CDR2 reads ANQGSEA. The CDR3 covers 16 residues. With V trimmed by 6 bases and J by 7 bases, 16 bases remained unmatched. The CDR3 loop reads CSVGQLAGAPRNEQFF. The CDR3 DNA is TGCAGCGTCGGACAGTTAGCGGGGGCCCCTCGGAATGAGCAGTTCTTC.

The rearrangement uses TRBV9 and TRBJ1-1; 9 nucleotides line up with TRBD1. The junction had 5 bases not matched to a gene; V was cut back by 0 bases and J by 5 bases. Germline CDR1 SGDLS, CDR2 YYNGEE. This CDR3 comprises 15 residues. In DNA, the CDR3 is TGTGCCAGCAGCGTAGTTGGGACAGGGCGTACTGAAGCTTTCTTT. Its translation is CASSVVGTGRTEAFF.

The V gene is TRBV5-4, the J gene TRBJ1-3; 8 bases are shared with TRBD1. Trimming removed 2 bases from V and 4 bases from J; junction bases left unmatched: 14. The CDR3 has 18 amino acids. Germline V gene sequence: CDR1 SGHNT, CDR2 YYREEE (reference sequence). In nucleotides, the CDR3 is TGTGCCAGCAGCTTACGCTTTCAGGGGGCTTCGGTCGGAAACACCATATATTTT. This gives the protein CASSLRFQGASVGNTIYF.

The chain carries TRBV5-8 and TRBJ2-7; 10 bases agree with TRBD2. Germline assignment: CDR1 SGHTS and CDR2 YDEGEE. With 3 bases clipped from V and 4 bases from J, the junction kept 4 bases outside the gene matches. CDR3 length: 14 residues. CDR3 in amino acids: CASSSSGGLYEQYF. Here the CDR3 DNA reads TGTGCCAGCAGCTCTAGCGGGGGTCTTTACGAGCAGTACTTC.

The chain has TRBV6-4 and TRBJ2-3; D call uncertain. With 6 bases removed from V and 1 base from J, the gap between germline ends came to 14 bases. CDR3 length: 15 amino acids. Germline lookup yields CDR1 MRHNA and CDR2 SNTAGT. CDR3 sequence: CASRPATRGTDTQYF. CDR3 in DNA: TGTGCCAGCAGGCCCGCTACCCGCGGCACAGATACGCAGTATTTT.

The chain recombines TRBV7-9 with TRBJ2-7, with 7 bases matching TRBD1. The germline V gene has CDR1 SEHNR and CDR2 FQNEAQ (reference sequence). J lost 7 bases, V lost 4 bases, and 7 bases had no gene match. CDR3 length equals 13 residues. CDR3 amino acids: CASSSGQVREQYF. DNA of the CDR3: TGTGCCAGCAGCTCCGGACAGGTCCGTGAGCAGTACTTC.

Here the CDR3 DNA reads TGTGCCAGCGCGGAATCCGCGCACAATCAGCCCCAGCATTTT. Translation: CASAESAHNQPQHF. The gene calls are TRBV7-2 and TRBJ1-5; D is unresolved. Germline CDR1 reads SGHTA; CDR2 reads FQGNSA. The germline V and J ends were trimmed by 8 bases and 3 bases, with 14 bases remaining between them. The CDR3 spans 14 residues.

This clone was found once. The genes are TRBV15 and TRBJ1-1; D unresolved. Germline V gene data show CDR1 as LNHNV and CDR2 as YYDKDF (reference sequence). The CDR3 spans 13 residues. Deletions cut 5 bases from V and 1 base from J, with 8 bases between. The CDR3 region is CATSRAGNTEAFF. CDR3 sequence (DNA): TGTGCCACCAGCCGGGCGGGGAACACTGAAGCTTTCTTT.

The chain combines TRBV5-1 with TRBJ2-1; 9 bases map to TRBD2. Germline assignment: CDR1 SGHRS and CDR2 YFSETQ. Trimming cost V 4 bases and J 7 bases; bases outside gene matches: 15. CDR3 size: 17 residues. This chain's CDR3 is CASSNPRDLAGFNEQFF. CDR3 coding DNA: TGCGCCAGCAGCAACCCACGGGACCTAGCGGGGTTTAATGAGCAGTTCTTC. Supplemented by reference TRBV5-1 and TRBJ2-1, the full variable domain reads KAGVTQTPRYLIKTRGQQVTLSCSPISGHRSVSWYQQTPGQGLQFLFEYFSETQRNKGNFPGRFSGRQFSNSRSEMNVSTLELGDSALYLCASSNPRDLAGFNEQFFGPGTRLTVL.

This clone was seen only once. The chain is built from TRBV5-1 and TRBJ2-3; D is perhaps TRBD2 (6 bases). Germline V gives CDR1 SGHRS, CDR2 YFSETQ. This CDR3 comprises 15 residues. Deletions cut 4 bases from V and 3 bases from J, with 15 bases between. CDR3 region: CASSPGLTFTDTQYF. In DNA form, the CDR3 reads TGCGCCAGCAGCCCGGGACTGACCTTTACAGATACGCAGTATTTT. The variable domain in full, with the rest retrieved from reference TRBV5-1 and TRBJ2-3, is KAGVTQTPRYLIKTRGQQVTLSCSPISGHRSVSWYQQTPGQGLQFLFEYFSETQRNKGNFPGRFSGRQFSNSRSEMNVSTLELGDSALYLCASSPGLTFTDTQYFGPGTRLTVL.

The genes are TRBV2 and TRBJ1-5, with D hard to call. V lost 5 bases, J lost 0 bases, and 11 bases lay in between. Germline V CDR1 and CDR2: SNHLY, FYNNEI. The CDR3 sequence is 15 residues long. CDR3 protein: CASSRSRLSNQPQHF. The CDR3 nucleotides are TGTGCCAGCAGTAGGTCCAGACTTAGCAATCAGCCCCAGCATTTT.

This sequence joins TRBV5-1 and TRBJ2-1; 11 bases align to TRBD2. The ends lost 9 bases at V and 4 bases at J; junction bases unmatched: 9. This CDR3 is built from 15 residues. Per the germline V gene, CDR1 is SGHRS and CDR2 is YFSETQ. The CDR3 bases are TGCGCCACGGGACTAGCGGAGCCCTTATACAATGAGCAGTTCTTC. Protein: CATGLAEPLYNEQFF.

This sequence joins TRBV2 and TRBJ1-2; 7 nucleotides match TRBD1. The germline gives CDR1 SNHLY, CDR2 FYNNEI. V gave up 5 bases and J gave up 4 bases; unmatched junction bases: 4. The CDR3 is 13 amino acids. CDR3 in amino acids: CASSWDSLYGYTF. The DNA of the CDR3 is TGTGCCAGCAGTTGGGACAGCCTCTATGGCTACACCTTC.

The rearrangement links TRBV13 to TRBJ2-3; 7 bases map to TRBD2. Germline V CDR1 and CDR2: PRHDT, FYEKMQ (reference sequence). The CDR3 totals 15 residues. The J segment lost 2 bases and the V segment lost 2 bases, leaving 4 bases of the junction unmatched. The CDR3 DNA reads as TGTGCCAGCAGCTTAAGGAGCGGGGCCACAGATACGCAGTATTTT. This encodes CASSLRSGATDTQYF.

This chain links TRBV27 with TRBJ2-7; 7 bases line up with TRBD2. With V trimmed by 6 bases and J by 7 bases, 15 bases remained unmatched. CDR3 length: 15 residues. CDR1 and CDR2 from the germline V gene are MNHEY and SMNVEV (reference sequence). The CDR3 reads CASSHRFRGEWEQYF. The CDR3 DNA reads TGTGCCAGCAGCCACCGGTTTCGGGGGGAGTGGGAGCAGTACTTC.